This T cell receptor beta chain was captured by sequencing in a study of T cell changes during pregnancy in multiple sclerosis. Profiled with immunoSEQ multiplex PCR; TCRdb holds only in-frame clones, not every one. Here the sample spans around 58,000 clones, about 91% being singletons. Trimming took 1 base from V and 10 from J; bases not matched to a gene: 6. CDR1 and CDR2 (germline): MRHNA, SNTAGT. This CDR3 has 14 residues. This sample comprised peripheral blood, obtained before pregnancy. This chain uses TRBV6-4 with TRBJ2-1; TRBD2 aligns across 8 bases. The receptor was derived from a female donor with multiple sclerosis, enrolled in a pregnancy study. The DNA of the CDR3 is TGTGCCAGCAGTGACTTCGGGGGGGCAGGGGAGCAGTTCTTC. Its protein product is CASSDFGGAGEQFF.